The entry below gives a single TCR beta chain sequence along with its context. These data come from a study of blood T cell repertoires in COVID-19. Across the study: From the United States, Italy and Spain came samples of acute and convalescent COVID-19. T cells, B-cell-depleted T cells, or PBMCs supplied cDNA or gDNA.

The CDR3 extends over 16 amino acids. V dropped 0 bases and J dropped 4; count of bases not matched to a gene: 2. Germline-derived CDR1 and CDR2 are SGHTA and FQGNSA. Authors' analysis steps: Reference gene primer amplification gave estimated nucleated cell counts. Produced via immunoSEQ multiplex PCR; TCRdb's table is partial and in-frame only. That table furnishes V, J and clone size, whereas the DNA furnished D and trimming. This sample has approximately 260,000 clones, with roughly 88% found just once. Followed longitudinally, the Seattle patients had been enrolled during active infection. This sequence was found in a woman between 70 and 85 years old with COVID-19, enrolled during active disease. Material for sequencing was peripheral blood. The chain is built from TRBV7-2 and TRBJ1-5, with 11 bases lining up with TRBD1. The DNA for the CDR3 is TGTGCCAGCAGCTTAGCGCGGGACAGGGGGAATCAGCCCCAGCATTTT. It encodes CASSLARDRGNQPQHF.